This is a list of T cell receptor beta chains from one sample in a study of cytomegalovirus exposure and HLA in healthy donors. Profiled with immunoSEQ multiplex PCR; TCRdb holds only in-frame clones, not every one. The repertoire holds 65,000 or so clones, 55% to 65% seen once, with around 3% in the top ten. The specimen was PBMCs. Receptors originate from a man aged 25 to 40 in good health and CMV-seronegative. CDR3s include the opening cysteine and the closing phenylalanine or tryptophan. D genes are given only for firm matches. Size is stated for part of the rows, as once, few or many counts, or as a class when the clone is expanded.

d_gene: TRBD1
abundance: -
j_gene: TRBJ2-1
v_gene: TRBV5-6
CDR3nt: TGTGCCAGCAGGTCCAAGAGGGGACAGAACTACAATGAGCAGTTCTTC
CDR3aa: CASRSKRGQNYNEQFF

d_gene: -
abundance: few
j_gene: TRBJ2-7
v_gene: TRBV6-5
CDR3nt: TGTGCCAGCAGTTATAGGATGTCGGGGGGCGTTCGCGAGCAGTACTTC
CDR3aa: CASSYRMSGGVREQYF

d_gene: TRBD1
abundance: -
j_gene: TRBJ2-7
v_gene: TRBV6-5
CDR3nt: TGTGCCAGCAGGGCGCCGGGACAGCGGCACTACGAGCAGTACTTC
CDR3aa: CASRAPGQRHYEQYF

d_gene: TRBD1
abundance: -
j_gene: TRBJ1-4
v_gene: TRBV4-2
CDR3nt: TGTGCCAGCAGCCAAGCTCGGACAGGTGGGAATGAAAAACTGTTTTTT
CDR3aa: CASSQARTGGNEKLFF

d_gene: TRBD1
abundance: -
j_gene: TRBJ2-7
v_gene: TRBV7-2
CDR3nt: TGTGCCAGCAGCATAGGACAGGGGTCTTTATCCTACGAGCAGTACTTC
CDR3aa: CASSIGQGSLSYEQYF

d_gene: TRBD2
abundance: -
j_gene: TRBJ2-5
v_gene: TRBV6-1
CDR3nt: TGTGCCAACAGTGAACTAGCGGGGGACCAAGAGACCCAGTACTTC
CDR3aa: CANSELAGDQETQYF

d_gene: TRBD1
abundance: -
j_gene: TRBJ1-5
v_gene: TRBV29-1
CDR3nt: TGCAGCGTTTCAGAGGGGACAGGGTATCAGCCCCAGCATTTT
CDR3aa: CSVSEGTGYQPQHF

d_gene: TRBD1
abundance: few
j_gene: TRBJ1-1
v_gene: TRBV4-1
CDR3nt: TGCGCCAGCAGGCTACAGGGGCGCCGGACTGAAGCTTTCTTT
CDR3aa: CASRLQGRRTEAFF

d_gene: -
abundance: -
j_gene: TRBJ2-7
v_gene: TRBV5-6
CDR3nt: TGTGCCAGCAGGGTACAGGGCCAGTCCTACGAGCAGTACTTC
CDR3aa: CASRVQGQSYEQYF

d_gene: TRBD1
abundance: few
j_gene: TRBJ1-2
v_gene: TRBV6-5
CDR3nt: TGTGCCAGCAGTTACTCTACAGGGGTGTATGGCTACACCTTC
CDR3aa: CASSYSTGVYGYTF

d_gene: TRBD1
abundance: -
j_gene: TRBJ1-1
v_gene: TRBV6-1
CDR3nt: TGTGCCAGCAGGGAGACAGGGGAGAACACTGAAGCTTTCTTT
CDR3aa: CASRETGENTEAFF

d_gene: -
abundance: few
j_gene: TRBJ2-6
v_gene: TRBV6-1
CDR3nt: TGTGCCAGCAGTGAACTCGACTACTCTGGGGCCAACGTCCTGACTTTC
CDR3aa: CASSELDYSGANVLTF

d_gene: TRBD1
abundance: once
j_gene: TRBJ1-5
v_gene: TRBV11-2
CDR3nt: TGTGCCAGCAGTAAGACAGGGGGCAATCAGCCCCAGCATTTT
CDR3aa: CASSKTGGNQPQHF

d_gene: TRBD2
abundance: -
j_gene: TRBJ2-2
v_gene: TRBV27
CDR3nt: TGTGCCAGCAGTTCGGGACTAGCCGCTGGGGAGCTGTTTTTT
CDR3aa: CASSSGLAAGELFF

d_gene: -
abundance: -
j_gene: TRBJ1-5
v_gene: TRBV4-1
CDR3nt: TGCGCCAGCAGCCAAGGACTTCTGAGCAATCAGCCCCAGCATTTT
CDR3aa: CASSQGLLSNQPQHF

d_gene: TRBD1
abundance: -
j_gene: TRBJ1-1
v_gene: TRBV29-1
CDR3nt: TGCAGCGTTGAAGCACAGGGGCGGAACACTGAAGCTTTCTTT
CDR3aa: CSVEAQGRNTEAFF

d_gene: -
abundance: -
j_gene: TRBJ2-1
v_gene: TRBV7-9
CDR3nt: TGTGCCAGCAGCTTAGGGCGGGGCTCCTACAATGAGCAGTTCTTC
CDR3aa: CASSLGRGSYNEQFF

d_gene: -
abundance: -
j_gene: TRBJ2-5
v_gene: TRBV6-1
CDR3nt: TGTGCCAGCAGTCGCGGTCAAGAGACCCAGTACTTC
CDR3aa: CASSRGQETQYF

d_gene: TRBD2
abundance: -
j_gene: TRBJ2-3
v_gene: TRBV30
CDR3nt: TGTGGGTGGGCTAGCGGGGCGGATACGCAGTATTTT
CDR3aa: CGWASGADTQYF

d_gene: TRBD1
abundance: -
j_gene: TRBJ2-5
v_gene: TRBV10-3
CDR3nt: TGTGCCATCAGGCCCGGGACAGGGGGGGAGACCCAGTACTTC
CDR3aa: CAIRPGTGGETQYF

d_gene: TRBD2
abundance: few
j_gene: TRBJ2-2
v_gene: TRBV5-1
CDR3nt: TGCGCCAGCAGCGCCCCAACTAGCGGGGGGACCGGGGAGCTGTTTTTT
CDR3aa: CASSAPTSGGTGELFF

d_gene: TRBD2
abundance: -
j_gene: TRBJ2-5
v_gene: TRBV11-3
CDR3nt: TGTGCCAGCAGCCTAGGACGCGGGGGGGGAGAGACCCAGTACTTC
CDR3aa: CASSLGRGGGETQYF

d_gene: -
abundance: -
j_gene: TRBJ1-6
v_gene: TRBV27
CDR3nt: TGTGCCAGCAGAACACCACCTAATTCACCCCTCCACTTT
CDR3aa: CASRTPPNSPLHF

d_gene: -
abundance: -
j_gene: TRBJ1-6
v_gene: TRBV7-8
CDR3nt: TGTGCCAGCAGCTTAGCGCGTGTAGGAGCACCCCTCCACTTT
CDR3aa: CASSLARVGAPLHF

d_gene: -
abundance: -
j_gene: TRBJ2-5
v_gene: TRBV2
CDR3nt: TGTGCCTGGTGGTGGCTAGCGGAGACCCAGTACTTC
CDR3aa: CAWWWLAETQYF

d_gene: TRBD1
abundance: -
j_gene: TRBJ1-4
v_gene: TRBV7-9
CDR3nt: TGTGCCAGCAGCGCCCAGGGGGCGGGTGAAAAACTGTTTTTT
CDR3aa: CASSAQGAGEKLFF